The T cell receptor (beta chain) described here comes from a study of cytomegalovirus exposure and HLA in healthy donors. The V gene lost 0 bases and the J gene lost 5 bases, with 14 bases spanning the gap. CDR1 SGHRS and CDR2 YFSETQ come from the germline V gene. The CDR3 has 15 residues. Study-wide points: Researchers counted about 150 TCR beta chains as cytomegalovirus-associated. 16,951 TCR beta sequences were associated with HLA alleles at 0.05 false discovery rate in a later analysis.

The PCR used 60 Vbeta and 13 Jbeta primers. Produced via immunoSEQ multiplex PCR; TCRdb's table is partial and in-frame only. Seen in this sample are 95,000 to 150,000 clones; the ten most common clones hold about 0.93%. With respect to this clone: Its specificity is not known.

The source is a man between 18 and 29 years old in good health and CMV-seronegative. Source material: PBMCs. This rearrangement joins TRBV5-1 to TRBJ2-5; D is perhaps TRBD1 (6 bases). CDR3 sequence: CASSLGARGPETQYF. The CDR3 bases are TGCGCCAGCAGCTTGGGCGCCAGGGGACCGGAGACCCAGTACTTC.